These T cell receptor beta chains were read from a single sample in a study of OX40 agonist ivuxolimab in advanced cancers. This table comes from immunoSEQ multiplex PCR, and its TCRdb copy is limited to in-frame clones, with some not included. Of more than 65,000 clones in the sample, around 80% were seen once. The sequenced sample was CD4+ or CD8+ T cells sorted from blood, obtained in a trial of the OX40 agonist ivuxolimab. Receptors were obtained from an adult with an advanced solid tumor such as melanoma, head and neck, liver or kidney cancer. The CDR3 runs from the conserved cysteine through the conserved F or W. The D gene is left open where the match is weak. Expanded clones get a size class; other rows say once, few or many, or leave the size out.

v_gene	d_gene	abundance	j_gene	CDR3aa	CDR3nt
TRBV10-3	TRBD1	NA	TRBJ1-1	CAISGLDRGSTEAFF	TGTGCCATCAGTGGACTCGACAGGGGGAGCACTGAAGCTTTCTTT
TRBV6-4	NA	NA	TRBJ2-3	CASSDSLDSRTDTQYF	TGTGCCAGCAGTGACTCTTTGGACAGTCGCACAGATACGCAGTATTTT
TRBV19	TRBD2	NA	TRBJ2-1	CASSGRAGGGEQFF	TGTGCCAGTAGTGGTCGAGCGGGGGGAGGTGAGCAGTTCTTC
TRBV25-1	TRBD1	NA	TRBJ2-1	CASSESRGRNEQFF	TGTGCCAGCAGTGAATCCAGGGGGCGAAATGAGCAGTTCTTC
TRBV14	NA	NA	TRBJ1-3	CASSQANRAGNTIYF	TGTGCCAGCAGCCAAGCGAACAGGGCGGGAAACACCATATATTTT
TRBV5-6	TRBD1	NA	TRBJ1-4	CASSLLTGGVEKLFF	TGTGCCAGCAGCTTGTTGACAGGGGGGGTTGAAAAACTGTTTTTT
TRBV7-8	NA	NA	TRBJ1-3	CASSLQSGGNTIYF	TGTGCCAGCAGCTTGCAGTCGGGAGGAAACACCATATATTTT
TRBV10-3	TRBD2	NA	TRBJ2-5	CAISAAGVGETQYF	TGTGCCATCAGTGCGGCGGGGGTAGGGGAGACCCAGTACTTC
TRBV11-3	TRBD1	NA	TRBJ2-3	CASSPGTGIDTQYF	TGTGCCAGCAGCCCTGGGACAGGGATAGATACGCAGTATTTT
TRBV27	NA	few	TRBJ2-6	CASSKLQGSGANVLTF	TGTGCCAGCAGTAAACTTCAGGGTTCTGGGGCCAACGTCCTGACTTTC
TRBV5-1	NA	NA	TRBJ2-5	CASSRGRGEIRETQYF	TGCGCCAGCAGTCGGGGCAGGGGCGAAATTAGGGAGACCCAGTACTTC
TRBV27	TRBD2	NA	TRBJ2-7	CASSLSLVAGGRPPYEQYF	TGTGCCAGCAGTTTATCGTTGGTAGCGGGAGGGCGCCCCCCCTACGAGCAGTACTTC
TRBV11-2	TRBD2	few	TRBJ2-1	CASGRSSGRSYNEQFF	TGTGCCAGCGGCCGTAGTAGCGGGAGGTCCTACAATGAGCAGTTCTTC
TRBV10-1	TRBD1	NA	TRBJ1-5	CASSEGQGVGNQPQHF	TGCGCCAGCAGCGAGGGACAGGGTGTGGGCAATCAGCCCCAGCATTTT
TRBV7-6	TRBD2	NA	TRBJ2-1	CASSPTSAPGHEQFF	TGTGCCAGCAGCCCCACTAGCGCCCCGGGCCATGAGCAGTTCTTC
TRBV6-6	NA	NA	TRBJ2-2	CASSYRENTGELFF	TGTGCCAGCAGTTACAGGGAGAACACCGGGGAGCTGTTTTTT
TRBV7-9	NA	NA	TRBJ2-5	CASSLARGVFQETQYF	TGTGCCAGCAGCTTAGCTCGCGGGGTATTCCAAGAGACCCAGTACTTC
TRBV2	NA	NA	TRBJ2-5	CASSGQMRETQYF	TGTGCCAGCAGTGGACAGATGAGAGAGACCCAGTACTTC
TRBV5-4	NA	NA	TRBJ1-1	CASSFPGTKAGSEAFF	TGTGCCAGCAGCTTCCCCGGCACCAAGGCAGGTAGTGAAGCTTTCTTT
TRBV5-1	NA	NA	TRBJ2-7	CASSLKDPSTYEQYF	TGCGCCAGCAGCTTGAAGGACCCCTCCACCTACGAGCAGTACTTC
TRBV19	TRBD1	NA	TRBJ1-5	CASSPDRLNQPQHF	TGTGCCAGTAGCCCGGACAGGCTCAATCAGCCCCAGCATTTT
TRBV30	TRBD1	NA	TRBJ1-1	CAWSRDRGSTEAFF	TGTGCCTGGAGTAGGGACAGGGGGTCCACTGAAGCTTTCTTT
TRBV30	NA	NA	TRBJ2-1	CAWSVGGRNEQFF	TGTGCCTGGAGTGTAGGGGGTCGGAATGAGCAGTTCTTC
TRBV30	NA	NA	TRBJ1-1	CAWSVQATVATEAFF	TGTGCCTGGAGTGTACAAGCGACAGTCGCCACTGAAGCTTTCTTT
TRBV7-3	TRBD1	NA	TRBJ2-3	CASRMRPGQGGADTQYF	TGTGCCAGCAGGATGAGACCGGGACAGGGCGGAGCAGATACGCAGTATTTT
TRBV5-3	NA	NA	TRBJ2-7	CARSPHREVRYEQYF	TGTGCCAGAAGCCCACACAGGGAGGTTCGCTACGAGCAGTACTTC
TRBV2	TRBD2	NA	TRBJ2-1	CASTLEGREYNEQFF	TGTGCCAGCACCCTCGAGGGGAGGGAATACAATGAGCAGTTCTTC
TRBV5-1	NA	NA	TRBJ2-2	CASSLGQRLDTGELFF	TGCGCCAGCAGCTTGGGACAGAGACTCGACACCGGGGAGCTGTTTTTT
TRBV25-1	NA	NA	TRBJ2-7	CASSTSTGPQPQHF	TGTGCCAGCTCTACTAGTACCGGGCCCCAACCCCAGCACTTC
TRBV6-5	NA	NA	TRBJ2-5	CASSSGRIQETQYF	TGTGCCAGCAGTTCCGGACGGATCCAAGAGACCCAGTACTTC
TRBV7-9	TRBD1	NA	TRBJ2-4	CASSSTGSGAKNIQYF	TGTGCCAGCAGCTCGACAGGGAGTGGAGCCAAAAACATTCAGTACTTC
TRBV5-1	TRBD2	NA	TRBJ2-1	CASSLVGLASNEQFF	TGCGCCAGCAGCTTGGTGGGACTAGCGTCCAATGAGCAGTTCTTC
TRBV19	NA	NA	TRBJ1-5	CASSPRGFSNQPQHF	TGTGCCAGTAGTCCCCGGGGATTTAGCAATCAGCCCCAGCATTTT
TRBV7-6	NA	NA	TRBJ1-1	CASSVQSYTEAFF	TGTGCCAGCAGTGTCCAGTCCTACACCGAAGCTTTCTTT
TRBV30	TRBD1	NA	TRBJ1-6	CAWTGGPYNSPLHF	TGTGCCTGGACAGGGGGCCCCTATAATTCACCCCTCCACTTT
TRBV4-1	NA	NA	TRBJ2-6	CASSQDGSGSRPGANVLTF	TGCGCCAGCAGCCAAGATGGGTCCGGGAGTCGACCTGGGGCCAACGTCCTGACTTTC
TRBV18	NA	NA	TRBJ2-7	CASSSRQGTEEQYF	TGTGCCAGCTCCTCACGCCAGGGGACGGAAGAGCAGTACTTC
TRBV18	NA	NA	TRBJ2-2	CASSAVLAGGELFF	TGTGCCAGCTCAGCCGTACTAGCAGGCGGGGAGCTGTTTTTT
TRBV18	TRBD1	NA	TRBJ2-2	CASSPGQGASNTGELFF	TGTGCCAGCTCACCTGGACAGGGGGCCTCGAACACCGGGGAGCTGTTTTTT
TRBV18	NA	NA	TRBJ2-2	CASRERGPISTGELFF	TGTGCCAGCCGGGAGAGAGGGCCCATTAGCACCGGGGAGCTGTTTTTT
TRBV5-8	TRBD1	few	TRBJ2-1	CASSLGGQGINEQFF	TGTGCCAGCAGCTTGGGAGGACAGGGGATCAATGAGCAGTTCTTC
TRBV28	TRBD1	NA	TRBJ1-5	CASSPTGTSNQPQHF	TGTGCCAGCAGTCCGACAGGGACTAGCAATCAGCCCCAGCATTTT
TRBV5-1	NA	NA	TRBJ1-6	CASSLGQDTYNSPLHF	TGCGCCAGCAGCTTGGGGCAGGACACTTATAATTCACCCCTCCACTTT
TRBV4-1	NA	NA	TRBJ1-4	CASSQTPGRVRGNEKLFF	TGCGCCAGCAGCCAAACCCCGGGCAGGGTAAGAGGGAATGAAAAACTGTTTTTT
TRBV11-3	NA	once	TRBJ2-3	CASSGSVPGTQYF	TGTGCCAGCAGCGGTTCCGTTCCAGGTACGCAGTATTTT
TRBV6-1	NA	NA	TRBJ1-5	CASSESGLFRQPQHF	TGTGCCAGCAGTGAATCCGGACTATTTCGTCAGCCCCAGCATTTT
TRBV15	NA	NA	TRBJ2-3	CATSNPGEAADTQYF	TGTGCCACCAGCAACCCAGGGGAGGCGGCAGATACGCAGTATTTT
TRBV5-6	TRBD1	NA	TRBJ2-3	CASSRIRDSSTDTQYF	TGTGCCAGCAGCAGAATAAGGGACAGTAGCACAGATACGCAGTATTTT
TRBV4-1	NA	NA	TRBJ2-2	CASSQATHAGELFF	TGCGCCAGCAGCCAGGCTACTCACGCCGGGGAGCTGTTTTTT